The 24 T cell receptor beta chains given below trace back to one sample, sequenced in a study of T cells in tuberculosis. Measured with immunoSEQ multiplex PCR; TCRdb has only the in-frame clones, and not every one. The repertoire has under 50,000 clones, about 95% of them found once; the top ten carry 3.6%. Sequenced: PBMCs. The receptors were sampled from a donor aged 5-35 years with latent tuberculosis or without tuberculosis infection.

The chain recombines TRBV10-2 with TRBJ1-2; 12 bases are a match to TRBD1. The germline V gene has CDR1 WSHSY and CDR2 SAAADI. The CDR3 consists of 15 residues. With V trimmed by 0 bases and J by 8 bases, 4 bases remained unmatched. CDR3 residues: CASSESGQGAGGYTF. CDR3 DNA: TGCGCCAGCAGTGAGTCGGGACAGGGGGCAGGCGGCTACACCTTC.

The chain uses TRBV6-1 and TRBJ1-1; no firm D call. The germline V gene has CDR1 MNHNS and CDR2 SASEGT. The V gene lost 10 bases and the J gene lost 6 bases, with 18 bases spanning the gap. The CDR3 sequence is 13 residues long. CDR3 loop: CATPESRHAEAFF. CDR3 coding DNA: TGTGCCACCCCGGAGTCTCGTCACGCTGAAGCTTTCTTT.

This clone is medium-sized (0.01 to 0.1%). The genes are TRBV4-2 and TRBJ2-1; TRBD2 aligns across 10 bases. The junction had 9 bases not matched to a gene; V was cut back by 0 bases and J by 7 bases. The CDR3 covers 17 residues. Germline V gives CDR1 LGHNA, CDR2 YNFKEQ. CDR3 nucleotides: TGTGCCAGCAGCCAAGAACTATTGGGACTAGCGATGAATGAGCAGTTCTTC. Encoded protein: CASSQELLGLAMNEQFF.

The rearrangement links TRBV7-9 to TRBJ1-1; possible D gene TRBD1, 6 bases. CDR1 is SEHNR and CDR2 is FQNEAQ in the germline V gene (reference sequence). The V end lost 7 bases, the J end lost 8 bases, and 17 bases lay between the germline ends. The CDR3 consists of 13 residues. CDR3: CASNPGGRAEAFF. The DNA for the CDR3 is TGTGCCAGCAACCCCGGGGGGCGGGCCGAAGCTTTCTTT.

CDR3 in DNA: TGCGCCAGCAGCCCCCGTAGCGGGGGGTTGACAGATACGCAGTATTTT. This translates into CASSPRSGGLTDTQYF. The rearrangement uses TRBV4-3 and TRBJ2-3, with 10 nucleotides matching TRBD2. This CDR3 has 16 residues. Per germline, CDR1 LGHNA and CDR2 YSLEER. J was trimmed by 3 bases and V by 4 bases; bases with no gene match: 7.

CDR3 coding DNA: TGTGCCAGCAGCTCCGACAGAAACGGGACAGGGATGTACGAGCAGTACTTC. It codes for CASSSDRNGTGMYEQYF. The chain uses TRBV7-8 and TRBJ2-7, with 9 positions matching TRBD1. Germline loops: CDR1 SGHVS, CDR2 FQNEAQ. The CDR3 loop spans 17 amino acids. Germline trimming cut 4 bases from V and 4 bases from J; bases unmatched to any gene: 14.

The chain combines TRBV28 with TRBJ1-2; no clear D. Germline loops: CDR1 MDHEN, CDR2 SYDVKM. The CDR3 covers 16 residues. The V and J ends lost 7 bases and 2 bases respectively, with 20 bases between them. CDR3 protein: CASTPPRSEGNYGYTF. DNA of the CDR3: TGTGCCAGCACCCCCCCCAGGAGTGAGGGAAACTATGGCTACACCTTC.

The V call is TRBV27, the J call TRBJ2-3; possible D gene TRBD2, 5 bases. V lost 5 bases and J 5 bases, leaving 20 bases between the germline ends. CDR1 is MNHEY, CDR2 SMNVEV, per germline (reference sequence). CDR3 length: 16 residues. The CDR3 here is CASSPAPRGWGDTQYF. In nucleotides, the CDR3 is TGTGCCAGCAGTCCCGCGCCCCGGGGTTGGGGAGATACGCAGTATTTT.

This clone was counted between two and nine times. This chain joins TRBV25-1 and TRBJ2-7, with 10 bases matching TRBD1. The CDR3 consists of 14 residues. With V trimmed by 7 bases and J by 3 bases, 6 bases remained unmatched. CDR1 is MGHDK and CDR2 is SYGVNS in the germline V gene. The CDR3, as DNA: TGTGCCAGCACCTGGGACAGGGGAGGCTACGAGCAGTACTTC. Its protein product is CASTWDRGGYEQYF.

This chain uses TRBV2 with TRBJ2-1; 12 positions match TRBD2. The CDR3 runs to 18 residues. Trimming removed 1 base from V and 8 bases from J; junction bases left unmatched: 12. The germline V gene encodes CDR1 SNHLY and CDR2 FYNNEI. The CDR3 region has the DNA TGTGCCAGCAGTGAAGGGAGTGGTCTAGCGGGGGGGCCCCATGAGCAGTTCTTC. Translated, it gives CASSEGSGLAGGPHEQFF.

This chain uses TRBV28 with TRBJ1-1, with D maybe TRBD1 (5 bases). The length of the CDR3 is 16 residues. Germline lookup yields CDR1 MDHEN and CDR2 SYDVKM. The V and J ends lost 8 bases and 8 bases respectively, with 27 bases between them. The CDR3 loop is CASGHSSYRLEIEAFF. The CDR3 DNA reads TGTGCCAGCGGTCATTCATCCTACAGGTTAGAGATAGAAGCTTTCTTT.

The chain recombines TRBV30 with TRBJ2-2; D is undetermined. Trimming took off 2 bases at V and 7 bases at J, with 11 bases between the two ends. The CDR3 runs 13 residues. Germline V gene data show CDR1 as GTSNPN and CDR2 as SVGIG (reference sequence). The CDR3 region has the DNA TGTGCCTGGAGTTTGGTAGCCGGCGGGGAGCTGTTTTTT. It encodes CAWSLVAGGELFF.

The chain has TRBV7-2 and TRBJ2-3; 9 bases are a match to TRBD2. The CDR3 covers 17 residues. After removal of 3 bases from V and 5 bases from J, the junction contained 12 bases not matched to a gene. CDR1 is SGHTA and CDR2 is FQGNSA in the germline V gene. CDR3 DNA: TGTGCCAGCAGCTTCCCGGGAGCGGGGGGATTGGGAGATACGCAGTATTTT. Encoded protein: CASSFPGAGGLGDTQYF.

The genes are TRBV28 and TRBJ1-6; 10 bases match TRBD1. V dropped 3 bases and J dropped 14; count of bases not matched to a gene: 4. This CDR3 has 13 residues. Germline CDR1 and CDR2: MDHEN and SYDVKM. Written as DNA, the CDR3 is TGTGCCAGCAGTTTCGGGACAGGGGAGGCCCTCCACTTT. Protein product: CASSFGTGEALHF.

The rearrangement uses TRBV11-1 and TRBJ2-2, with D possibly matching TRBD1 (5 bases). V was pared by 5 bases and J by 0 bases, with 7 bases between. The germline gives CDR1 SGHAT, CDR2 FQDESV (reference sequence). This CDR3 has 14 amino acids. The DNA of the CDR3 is TGTGCCAGCAGCCCGACAGCGAACACCGGGGAGCTGTTTTTT. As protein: CASSPTANTGELFF.

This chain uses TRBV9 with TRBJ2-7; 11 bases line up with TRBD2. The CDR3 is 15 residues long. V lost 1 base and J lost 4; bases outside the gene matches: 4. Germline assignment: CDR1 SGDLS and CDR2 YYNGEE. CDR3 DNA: TGTGCCAGCAGCGTAACTAGCGGGGGACTATACGAGCAGTACTTC. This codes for CASSVTSGGLYEQYF. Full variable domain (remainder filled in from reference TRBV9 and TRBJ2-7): DSGVTQTPKHLITATGQRVTLRCSPRSGDLSVYWYQQSLDQGLQFLIQYYNGEERAKGNILERFSAQQFPDLHSELNLSSLELGDSALYFCASSVTSGGLYEQYFGPGTRLTVT.

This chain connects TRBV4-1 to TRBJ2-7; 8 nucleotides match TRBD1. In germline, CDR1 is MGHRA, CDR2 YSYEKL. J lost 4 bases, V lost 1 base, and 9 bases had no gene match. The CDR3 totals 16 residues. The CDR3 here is CASSQAWGQGAYEQYF. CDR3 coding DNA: TGCGCCAGCAGCCAAGCCTGGGGGCAGGGGGCTTACGAGCAGTACTTC.

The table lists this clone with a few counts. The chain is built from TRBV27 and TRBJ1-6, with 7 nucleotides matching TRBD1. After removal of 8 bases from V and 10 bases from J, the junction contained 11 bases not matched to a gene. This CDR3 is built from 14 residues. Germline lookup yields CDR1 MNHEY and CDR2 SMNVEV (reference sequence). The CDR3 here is CASSRPQGGSPLHF. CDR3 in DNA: TGTGCCAGCTCTCGGCCCCAGGGGGGCTCACCCCTCCACTTT.

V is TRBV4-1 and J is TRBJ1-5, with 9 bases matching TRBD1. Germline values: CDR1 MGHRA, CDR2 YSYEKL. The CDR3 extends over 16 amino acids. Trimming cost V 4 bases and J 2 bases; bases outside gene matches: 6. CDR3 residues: CASSPPDRGGNQPQHF. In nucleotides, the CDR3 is TGCGCCAGCAGCCCACCGGACAGGGGTGGCAATCAGCCCCAGCATTTT.

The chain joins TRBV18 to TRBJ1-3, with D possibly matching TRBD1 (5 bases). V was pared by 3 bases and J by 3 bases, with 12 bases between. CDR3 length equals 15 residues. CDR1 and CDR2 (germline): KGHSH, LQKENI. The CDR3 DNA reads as TGTGCCAGCTCACCCCAGGGCCCGGTTGGAAACACCATATATTTT. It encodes CASSPQGPVGNTIYF.

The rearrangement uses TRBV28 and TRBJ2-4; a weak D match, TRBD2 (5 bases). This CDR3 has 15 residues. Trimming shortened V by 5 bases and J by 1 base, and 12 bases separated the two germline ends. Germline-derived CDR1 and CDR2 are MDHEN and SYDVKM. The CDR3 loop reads CASSLTLGAKNIQYF. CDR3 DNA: TGTGCCAGCAGTCTGACACTAGGGGCCAAAAACATTCAGTACTTC.

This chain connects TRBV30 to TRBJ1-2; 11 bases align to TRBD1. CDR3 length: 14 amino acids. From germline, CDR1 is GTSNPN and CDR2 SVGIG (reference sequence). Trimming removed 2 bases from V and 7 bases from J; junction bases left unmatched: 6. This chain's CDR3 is CAWSTGQGAIGYTF. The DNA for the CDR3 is TGTGCCTGGAGTACTGGACAGGGGGCCATTGGCTACACCTTC.

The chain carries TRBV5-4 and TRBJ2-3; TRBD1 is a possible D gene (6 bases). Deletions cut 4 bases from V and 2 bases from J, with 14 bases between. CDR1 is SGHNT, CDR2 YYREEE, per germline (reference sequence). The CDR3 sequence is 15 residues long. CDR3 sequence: CASSVRQASTDTQYF. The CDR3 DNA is TGTGCCAGCAGCGTACGACAGGCCTCCACAGATACGCAGTATTTT.

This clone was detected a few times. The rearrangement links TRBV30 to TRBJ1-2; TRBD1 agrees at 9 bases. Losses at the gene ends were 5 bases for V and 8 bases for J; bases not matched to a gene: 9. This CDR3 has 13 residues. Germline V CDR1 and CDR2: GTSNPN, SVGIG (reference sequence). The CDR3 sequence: CAWYRDRVGGYTF. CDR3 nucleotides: TGTGCCTGGTACCGGGACAGGGTTGGAGGCTACACCTTC.